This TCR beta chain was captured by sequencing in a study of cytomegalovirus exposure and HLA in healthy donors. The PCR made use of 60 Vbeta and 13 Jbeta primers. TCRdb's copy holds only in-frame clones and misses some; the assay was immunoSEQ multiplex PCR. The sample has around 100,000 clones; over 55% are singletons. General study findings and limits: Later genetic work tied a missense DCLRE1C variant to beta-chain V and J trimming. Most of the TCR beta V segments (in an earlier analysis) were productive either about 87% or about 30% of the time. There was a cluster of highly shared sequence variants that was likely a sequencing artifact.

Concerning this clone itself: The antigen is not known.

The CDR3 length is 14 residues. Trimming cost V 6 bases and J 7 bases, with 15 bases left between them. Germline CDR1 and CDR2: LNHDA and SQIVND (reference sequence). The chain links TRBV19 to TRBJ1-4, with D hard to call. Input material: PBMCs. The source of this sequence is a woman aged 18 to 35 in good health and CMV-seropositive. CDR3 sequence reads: CASSRTGVGEKLFF. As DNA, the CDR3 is TGTGCCAGTAGCCGCACCGGAGTTGGTGAAAAACTGTTTTTT.